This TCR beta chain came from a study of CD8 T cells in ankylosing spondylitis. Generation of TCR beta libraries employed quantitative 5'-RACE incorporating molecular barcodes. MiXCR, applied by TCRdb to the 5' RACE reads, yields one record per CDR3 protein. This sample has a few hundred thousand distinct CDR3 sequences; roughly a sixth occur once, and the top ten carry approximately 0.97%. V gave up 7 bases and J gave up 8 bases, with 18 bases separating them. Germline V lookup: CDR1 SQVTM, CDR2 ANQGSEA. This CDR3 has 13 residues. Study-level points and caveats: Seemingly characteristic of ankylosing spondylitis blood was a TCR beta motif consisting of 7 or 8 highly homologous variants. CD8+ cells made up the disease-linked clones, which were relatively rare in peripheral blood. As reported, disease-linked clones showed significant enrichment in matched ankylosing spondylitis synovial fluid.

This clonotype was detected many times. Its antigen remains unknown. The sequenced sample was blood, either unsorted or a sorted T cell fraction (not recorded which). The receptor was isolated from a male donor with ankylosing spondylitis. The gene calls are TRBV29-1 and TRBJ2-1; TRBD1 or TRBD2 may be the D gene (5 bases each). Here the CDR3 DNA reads TGCAGCGGTGAGGGCGGTCGGGGCGATGAGCAGTTCTTC. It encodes CSGEGGRGDEQFF.